This is a list of T cell receptor beta chains from one sample in a study of blood T cell repertoires in COVID-19. Sequencing used immunoSEQ multiplex PCR; TCRdb keeps in-frame clones, though not all of them. Here the sample spans fewer than 350,000 clones, around 91% being singletons. The sample comprised PBMCs or T cells enriched from blood (not recorded which). All receptors derive from a young woman with acute COVID-19. The CDR3 runs from the conserved cysteine through the conserved F or W. The D gene is left open where the match is weak. Clone size, where shown, is once, few, many, or a class for clones that have expanded.

j_call	d_call	clone_size	v_call	cdr3_aa	cdr3_nt
TRBJ1-4	TRBD1	.	TRBV5-5	CASSLLGQGRGNEKLFF	TGTGCCAGCAGCTTGTTAGGACAGGGAAGGGGAAATGAAAAACTGTTTTTT
TRBJ1-5	.	.	TRBV20-1	CSASTAGIDNQPQHF	TGCAGTGCTAGTACCGCAGGGATAGACAATCAGCCCCAGCATTTT
TRBJ2-7	.	.	TRBV19	CASRDRGGGSSYEQYF	TGTGCCAGTAGGGATCGTGGCGGAGGGAGCTCCTACGAGCAGTACTTC
TRBJ1-2	TRBD1	.	TRBV13	CASRRFFGGRGDYGYTF	TGTGCCAGCCGTCGTTTTTTCGGGGGCAGGGGGGACTATGGCTACACCTTC
TRBJ2-2	TRBD2	.	TRBV7-9	CASSPGLAGNTGELFF	TGTGCCAGCAGCCCCGGACTAGCTGGAAACACCGGGGAGCTGTTTTTT
TRBJ2-7	.	.	TRBV27	CASRAHSAEQYF	TGTGCCAGCAGGGCCCACAGTGCCGAGCAGTACTTC
TRBJ2-7	.	.	TRBV5-6	CASSFLGADEQYF	TGTGCCAGCAGCTTTCTGGGGGCGGACGAGCAGTACTTC
TRBJ2-5	.	.	TRBV5-1	CASSLAPGETQYF	TGCGCCAGCAGCTTGGCCCCAGGGGAGACCCAGTACTTC
TRBJ2-6	.	.	TRBV30	CAWNDGRNSGANVLTF	TGTGCCTGGAACGATGGGCGTAACTCTGGGGCCAACGTCCTGACTTTC
TRBJ2-1	TRBD2	.	TRBV2	CASSVKREGPFYNEQFF	TGTGCCAGCAGTGTGAAGCGGGAGGGCCCCTTCTACAATGAGCAGTTCTTC
TRBJ1-5	TRBD1	once	TRBV7-9	CASSLGTGGDQPQHF	TGTGCCAGCAGCTTAGGGACAGGGGGCGATCAGCCCCAGCATTTT
TRBJ2-1	TRBD2	.	TRBV5-1	CASSYQGLAQYNEQFF	TGCGCCAGCAGCTATCAAGGACTAGCGCAATACAATGAGCAGTTCTTC
TRBJ1-2	TRBD1	.	TRBV28	CASTFSPGQGNYGYTF	TGTGCCAGCACCTTTTCTCCGGGACAGGGCAACTATGGCTACACCTTC
TRBJ2-1	.	.	TRBV6-5	CASSYADYYNGGEQFF	TGTGCCAGCAGTTACGCGGACTACTACAACGGCGGTGAGCAGTTCTTC
TRBJ1-2	.	.	TRBV28	CASSLLSGQGGGYTF	TGTGCCAGCAGTTTATTGAGTGGGCAGGGAGGTGGCTACACCTTC
TRBJ1-3	.	.	TRBV7-9	CASSPFPDRTGNTIYF	TGTGCCAGCAGCCCCTTCCCAGATCGAACCGGAAACACCATATATTTT
TRBJ1-4	.	once	TRBV4-1	CASSQVTTNEKLFF	TGCGCCAGCAGCCAAGTGACAACGAATGAAAAACTGTTTTTT
TRBJ2-1	.	few	TRBV2	CASSEAWAGPYNEQFF	TGTGCCAGCAGTGAAGCGTGGGCGGGACCCTACAATGAGCAGTTCTTC
TRBJ2-7	.	.	TRBV15	CATSLGNSFTGEGEQYF	TGTGCCACCAGCCTTGGGAACAGTTTTACTGGCGAGGGCGAGCAGTACTTC
TRBJ1-6	.	.	TRBV7-6	CASSLGGDSPLHF	TGTGCCAGCAGCTTAGGCGGGGATTCACCCCTCCACTTT
TRBJ2-1	TRBD2	.	TRBV7-9	CASSSTSGRGGSYNEQFF	TGTGCCAGCAGCTCGACTAGCGGGAGAGGGGGATCCTACAATGAGCAGTTCTTC
TRBJ2-7	TRBD1	.	TRBV28	CASNSPRDSFYEQYF	TGTGCCAGCAATTCTCCCCGGGACAGCTTCTACGAGCAGTACTTC
TRBJ2-3	.	.	TRBV27	CASSLPSGTDTQYF	TGTGCCAGCAGTTTGCCTAGCGGCACAGATACGCAGTATTTT
TRBJ2-6	TRBD2	.	TRBV5-6	CASSPGGAYGANVLTF	TGTGCCAGCAGCCCCGGGGGGGCATACGGGGCCAACGTCCTGACTTTC
TRBJ1-1	TRBD1	.	TRBV19	CASSTTGGTEAFF	TGTGCCAGTAGTACTACAGGGGGCACTGAAGCTTTCTTT
TRBJ2-2	.	.	TRBV7-9	CASSLLYGGKGTGELFF	TGTGCCAGCAGCTTACTGTATGGCGGGAAGGGCACCGGGGAGCTGTTTTTT
TRBJ1-5	.	.	TRBV5-1	CASSLDGGNQPQHF	TGCGCCAGCAGCTTGGATGGGGGGAATCAGCCCCAGCATTTT
TRBJ2-3	TRBD2	.	TRBV2	CASSEALLAGGLDTQYF	TGTGCCAGCAGTGAAGCGCTTCTAGCGGGAGGGTTGGATACGCAGTATTTT
TRBJ1-1	TRBD1	once	TRBV6-2/TRBV6-3	CASSYQPGQGRTEAFF	TGTGCCAGCAGTTACCAACCCGGACAGGGTCGGACTGAAGCTTTCTTT
TRBJ1-2	.	.	TRBV18	CASSPEGDTYYGYTF	TGTGCCAGCTCACCAGAAGGGGACACCTACTATGGCTACACCTTC
TRBJ2-7	.	.	TRBV29-1	CSVLIGGEQYF	TGCAGCGTCCTTATCGGGGGCGAGCAGTACTTC
TRBJ2-1	.	.	TRBV7-2	CASSLVGGGTYNEQFF	TGTGCCAGCAGCTTAGTGGGCGGAGGAACTTACAATGAGCAGTTCTTC
TRBJ1-5	.	.	TRBV6-5	CASSLGWYQPQHF	TGTGCCAGCAGTTTGGGCTGGTATCAGCCCCAGCATTTT
TRBJ2-2	TRBD2	.	TRBV5-6	CASSPTSGVTGELFF	TGTGCCAGCAGCCCTACTAGCGGGGTCACCGGGGAGCTGTTTTTT
TRBJ1-1	.	.	TRBV5-5	CASSSRIGRGKTEAFF	TGTGCCAGCAGCTCGCGAATCGGCCGAGGCAAAACTGAAGCTTTCTTT
TRBJ2-1	TRBD2	.	TRBV9	CASSVASGSGYEQFF	TGTGCCAGCAGCGTAGCGAGCGGGAGCGGGTATGAGCAGTTCTTC
TRBJ2-1	.	.	TRBV9	CASSPRPGRGDEQFF	TGTGCCAGCAGCCCGAGGCCTGGCAGGGGCGATGAGCAGTTCTTC
TRBJ2-1	TRBD2	.	TRBV19	CASSIELAGLNEQFF	TGTGCCAGTAGTATAGAACTAGCGGGACTCAATGAGCAGTTCTTC
TRBJ1-1	.	.	TRBV18	CASSLVGRGNTEAFF	TGTGCCAGCTCACTCGTAGGTCGGGGGAACACTGAAGCTTTCTTT
TRBJ2-2	TRBD1	few	TRBV29-1	CSARPGGLTGELFF	TGCAGCGCGCGACCAGGGGGTCTCACCGGGGAGCTGTTTTTT
TRBJ2-6	.	.	TRBV5-1	CASSLDGRSGANVLTF	TGCGCCAGCAGCCTAGACGGTCGCTCTGGGGCCAACGTCCTGACTTTC
TRBJ2-7	.	.	TRBV4-2	CASSSRLSLNF	TGTGCCAGCAGCTCCAGACTATCACTGAACTTC
TRBJ2-7	TRBD1	.	TRBV5-4	CASSWTGRNYEQYF	TGTGCCAGCAGCTGGACAGGGCGTAACTACGAGCAGTACTTC
TRBJ1-1	.	.	TRBV5-1	CASSLEFGEVGTEAFF	TGCGCCAGCAGCTTGGAGTTTGGGGAGGTGGGCACTGAAGCTTTCTTT
TRBJ1-5	.	once	TRBV15	CATSRATGNQPQHF	TGTGCCACCAGCAGAGCAACGGGTAATCAGCCCCAGCATTTT